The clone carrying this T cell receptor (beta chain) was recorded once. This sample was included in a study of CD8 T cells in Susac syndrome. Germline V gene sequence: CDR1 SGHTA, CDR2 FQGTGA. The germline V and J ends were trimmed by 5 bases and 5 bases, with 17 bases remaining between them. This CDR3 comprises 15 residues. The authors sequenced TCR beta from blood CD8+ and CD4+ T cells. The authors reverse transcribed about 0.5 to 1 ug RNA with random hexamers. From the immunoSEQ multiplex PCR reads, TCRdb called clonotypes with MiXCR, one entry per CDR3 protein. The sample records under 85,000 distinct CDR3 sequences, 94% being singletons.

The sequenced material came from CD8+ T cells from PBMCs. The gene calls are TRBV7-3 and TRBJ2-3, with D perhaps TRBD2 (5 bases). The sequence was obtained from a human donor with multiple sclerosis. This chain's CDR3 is CASSQAQSGLDTQYF. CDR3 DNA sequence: TGTGCCAGCAGCCAAGCCCAGTCGGGGTTAGATACGCAGTATTTT.